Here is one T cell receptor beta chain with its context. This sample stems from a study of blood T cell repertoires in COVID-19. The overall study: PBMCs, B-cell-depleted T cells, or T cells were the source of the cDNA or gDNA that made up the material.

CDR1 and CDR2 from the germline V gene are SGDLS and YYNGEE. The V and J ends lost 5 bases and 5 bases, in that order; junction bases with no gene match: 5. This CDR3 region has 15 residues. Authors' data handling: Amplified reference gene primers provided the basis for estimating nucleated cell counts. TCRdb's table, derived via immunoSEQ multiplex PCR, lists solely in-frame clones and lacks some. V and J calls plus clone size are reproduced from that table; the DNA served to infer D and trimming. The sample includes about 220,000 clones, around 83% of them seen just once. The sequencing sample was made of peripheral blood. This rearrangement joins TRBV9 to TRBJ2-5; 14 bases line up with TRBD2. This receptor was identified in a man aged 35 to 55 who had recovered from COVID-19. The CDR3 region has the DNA TGTGCCAGCAGTTGGACTAGCGGGGGGTTGGAGACCCAGTACTTC. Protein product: CASSWTSGGLETQYF.